These 21 T cell receptor beta chains share one sample of origin, sequenced in a study of cytomegalovirus exposure and HLA in healthy donors. Use of 60 Vbeta and 13 Jbeta primers characterized the PCR. Here immunoSEQ multiplex PCR was the method, and the copy in TCRdb shows in-frame clones only, minus some. The sample has around 190,000 clones; roughly 80% are singletons. Sequenced input: PBMCs. The receptor set was obtained from a woman between 25 and 40 years old in good health and CMV-seronegative.

The chain links TRBV30 to TRBJ1-1; 7 positions match TRBD1. Germline lookup yields CDR1 GTSNPN and CDR2 SVGIG (reference sequence). This CDR3 is built from 13 residues. V lost 2 bases to trimming and J lost 4 bases; unmatched junction nucleotides: 4. CDR3 nucleotides: TGTGCCTGGAGTTCAGAGGGGGCCACTGAAGCTTTCTTT. Protein product: CAWSSEGATEAFF.

The chain employs TRBV30 and TRBJ2-6; D gene uncertain. The V end lost 4 bases, the J end lost 5 bases, and 15 bases lay between the germline ends. CDR1 GTSNPN and CDR2 SVGIG come from the germline V gene (reference sequence). The CDR3 has 15 residues. The CDR3 protein is CAWKQSPARANVLTF. As DNA, the CDR3 is TGTGCCTGGAAACAATCCCCCGCCCGGGCCAACGTCCTGACTTTC.

The genes are TRBV6-5 and TRBJ2-3; tentatively, D is TRBD2 (5 bases). CDR1 and CDR2 (germline): MNHEY, SVGAGI. The V gene lost 6 bases and the J gene lost 4 bases, with 8 bases spanning the gap. The CDR3 contains 12 residues. CDR3 sequence (DNA): TGTGCCAGCAGGGCGGGTCCAGATACGCAGTATTTT. As protein: CASRAGPDTQYF.

The rearrangement joins TRBV2 to TRBJ1-2; the D is unclear. With 1 base removed from V and 4 bases from J, the gap between germline ends came to 10 bases. CDR1 is SNHLY, CDR2 FYNNEI, per germline. CDR3 length: 14 residues. Here the CDR3 DNA reads TGTGCCAGCAGTGAAGGCAAACTAGGCTATGGCTACACCTTC. This translates into CASSEGKLGYGYTF.

This clone was seen a handful of times. This rearrangement joins TRBV6-5 to TRBJ2-7, with 8 nucleotides matching TRBD1. The CDR3 is 12 amino acids. With 6 bases clipped from V and 10 bases from J, the junction kept 8 bases outside the gene matches. Per germline, CDR1 MNHEY and CDR2 SVGAGI. Here the CDR3 reads CASRDDRGHQYF. DNA for the CDR3: TGTGCCAGCAGGGACGACAGGGGCCATCAGTACTTC.

V usage is TRBV4-1 and J usage is TRBJ2-3; weak D call: TRBD2 (6 bases). Germline values: CDR1 MGHRA, CDR2 YSYEKL. CDR3 length: 16 amino acids. Trimming took off 4 bases at V and 7 bases at J, with 21 bases between the two ends. This CDR3 is CASSRPLEGLGYTQYF. The CDR3 DNA follows: TGCGCCAGCAGCCGTCCCCTGGAGGGGCTCGGTTATACGCAGTATTTT.

The chain is built from TRBV5-5 and TRBJ2-2; D possibly corresponds to TRBD1 (7 bases). The CDR3 is made up of 16 amino acids. CDR1 is SGHKS, CDR2 YYEKEE, per germline (reference sequence). With 2 bases removed from V and 4 bases from J, the gap between germline ends came to 15 bases. CDR3 coding DNA: TGTGCCAGCAGCTTCAACCAGGGGGGTGTCACCGGGGAGCTGTTTTTT. It specifies CASSFNQGGVTGELFF.

The rearrangement uses TRBV14 and TRBJ1-2; 10 bases agree with TRBD1. The germline V gene has CDR1 SGHDN and CDR2 FVKESK. This CDR3 contains 13 residues. V dropped 5 bases and J dropped 5; count of bases not matched to a gene: 2. The CDR3 region is CASSSDRGYGYTF. The CDR3 nucleotides read TGTGCCAGCAGCTCGGACAGGGGGTATGGCTACACCTTC.

The genes are TRBV9 and TRBJ2-2; D not certain. V gave up 0 bases and J gave up 2 bases, with 8 bases separating them. This CDR3 region has 15 residues. Germline V gives CDR1 SGDLS, CDR2 YYNGEE. The DNA for the CDR3 is TGTGCCAGCAGCGTAGGTCAGTTTAACACCGGGGAGCTGTTTTTT. Protein product: CASSVGQFNTGELFF.

This sequence joins TRBV5-1 and TRBJ2-1; perhaps TRBD2 as D (6 bases). CDR1 and CDR2 (germline): SGHRS, YFSETQ. The CDR3 is made up of 15 amino acids. V lost 3 bases and J 9 bases, leaving 19 bases between the germline ends. CDR3 sequence reads: CASSSQTSPDTEQFF. DNA for the CDR3: TGCGCCAGCAGCTCCCAGACTAGTCCGGATACTGAGCAGTTCTTC.

The chain employs TRBV25-1 and TRBJ1-1; 8 bases fit TRBD1. CDR3 length equals 15 residues. CDR1 is MGHDK and CDR2 is SYGVNS in the germline V gene. Unmatched junction bases numbered 6, after V lost 3 bases and J lost 3 bases. Here the CDR3 DNA reads TGTGCCAGCAGTGACACCAAACAGGGGGACACTGAAGCTTTCTTT. Translating it yields CASSDTKQGDTEAFF.

This clone turned up a few times. The genes are TRBV19 and TRBJ1-5; tentative D call: TRBD1 (5 bases). This CDR3 contains 14 residues. Germline CDR1 and CDR2: LNHDA and SQIVND (reference sequence). Trimming removed 3 bases at V and 4 bases at J, with 10 bases between. For the CDR3, the DNA is TGTGCCAGTAGTATGTTCGGGGGGAATCAGCCCCAGCATTTT. Residues: CASSMFGGNQPQHF.

The chain recombines TRBV10-1 with TRBJ1-1; perhaps TRBD1 as D (6 bases). This CDR3 has 13 residues. Looked up from germline, CDR1 is WNHNN and CDR2 is SYGVQD (reference sequence). Trimming cost V 6 bases and J 5 bases, with 13 bases left between them. The CDR3 is CASRQGSGTEAFF. CDR3 sequence (DNA): TGCGCCAGCAGACAGGGAAGTGGGACTGAAGCTTTCTTT.

This chain's CDR3 is CASSFDRTTEAFF. CDR3 nucleotides: TGTGCCAGCAGCTTTGACAGGACCACTGAAGCTTTCTTT. The J gene is TRBJ1-1, the V gene TRBV7-9, with D perhaps matching TRBD1 (6 bases). Deletions cut 3 bases from V and 4 bases from J, with 9 bases between. Germline CDR1 reads SEHNR; CDR2 reads FQNEAQ (reference sequence). This CDR3 has 13 amino acids. The full variable domain, with the rest looked up from reference TRBV7-9 and TRBJ1-1, is DTGVSQNPRHKITKRGQNVTFRCDPISEHNRLYWYRQTLGQGPEFLTYFQNEAQLEKSRLLSDRFSAERPKGSFSTLEIQRTEQGDSAMYLCASSFDRTTEAFFGQGTRLTVV.

This chain joins TRBV6-5 and TRBJ1-1, with a tentative D call TRBD1 (5 bases). Germline CDR1 MNHEY, CDR2 SVGAGI. CDR3 length: 15 residues. Deletions cut 7 bases from V and 1 base from J, with 16 bases between. This CDR3 reads CASNLLPQGNTEAFF. The CDR3 nucleotides are TGTGCCAGCAACCTCCTCCCTCAGGGGAACACTGAAGCTTTCTTT.

In its sample, this clone was seen once. CDR3 bases: TGCGCCAGCAGCCACCCCGGGGGGGAGCAGTACTTC. This sequence encodes CASSHPGGEQYF. The chain is built from TRBV5-1 and TRBJ2-7; 7 bases fit TRBD2. V dropped 4 bases and J dropped 7; count of bases not matched to a gene: 5. Germline V lookup: CDR1 SGHRS, CDR2 YFSETQ. This CDR3 contains 12 residues.

The CDR3 nucleotides read TGTGCCAGCAGTTACGGACAGGGGAATGGCTACACCTTC. The encoded protein is CASSYGQGNGYTF. This chain connects TRBV27 to TRBJ1-2; 9 bases are a match to TRBD1. Germline loops: CDR1 MNHEY, CDR2 SMNVEV (reference sequence). The CDR3 is 13 amino acids. V was clipped by 4 bases and J by 6 bases; unmatched bases: 3.

The chain joins TRBV13 to TRBJ2-5, with 11 positions matching TRBD2. The J call may not be correct, given that the DNA end is closer to TRBJ2-7. The CDR3 is made up of 15 amino acids. CDR1 and CDR2 from the germline V gene are PRHDT and FYEKMQ (reference sequence). CDR3 bases: TGTGCCAGCAGCTTCCCTAGCGGGAGGAAAATCGAGCAGTACTTC. Translation: CASSFPSGRKIEQYF.

DNA of the CDR3: TGTGCCGGGAGGGACTCTGGGGCCAACGTCCTGACTTTC. Protein product: CAGRDSGANVLTF. V usage is TRBV6-5 and J usage is TRBJ2-6, with 7 bases fitting TRBD2. The CDR3 has 13 amino acids. The J segment lost 0 bases and the V segment lost 11 bases, leaving 1 base of the junction unmatched. Germline loops: CDR1 MNHEY, CDR2 SVGAGI.

This clone was counted between two and nine times. The sample contains more than one DNA sequence encoding this CDR3. V and J are TRBV5-1 and TRBJ2-3; tentatively, D is TRBD1 (5 bases). The CDR3 length is 15 residues. V was cut by 0 bases and J by 0 bases, with 8 bases left in between. Germline CDR1 SGHRS, CDR2 YFSETQ. The CDR3 loop is CASSLAGPSTDTQYF. CDR3 DNA sequence: TGCGCCAGCAGCTTGGCAGGGCCTAGCACAGATACGCAGTATTTT.

The CDR3 loop reads CASSRWTSSSNQPQHF. In DNA, the CDR3 is TGTGCCAGCAGCCGTTGGACATCCTCAAGCAATCAGCCCCAGCATTTT. This chain connects TRBV28 to TRBJ1-5, with TRBD1 as a possible D gene (5 bases). Looked up from germline, CDR1 is MDHEN and CDR2 is SYDVKM. The CDR3 runs to 16 residues. The germline V and J ends were trimmed by 6 bases and 1 base, with 16 bases remaining between them.